This passage covers 2 T cell receptor beta chains from one sample sequenced in a study of blood T cell repertoires in COVID-19. Generated by immunoSEQ multiplex PCR, the TCRdb table keeps only in-frame clones and is missing some. The sample yields some 89,000 clones, 70% to 85% seen once. Material for sequencing was peripheral blood. Receptors were obtained from a man between 65 and 80 years old with acute or convalescent COVID-19.

V is TRBV13 and J is TRBJ2-5; no firm D call. The germline V gene has CDR1 PRHDT and CDR2 FYEKMQ (reference sequence). CDR3 length: 12 residues. The V gene lost 2 bases and the J gene lost 2 bases, with 3 bases spanning the gap. CDR3 DNA sequence: TGTGCCAGCAGCTTATTACAAGAGACCCAGTACTTC. This translates into CASSLLQETQYF. Filled out from reference TRBV13 and TRBJ2-5, the complete variable domain reads AAGVIQSPRHLIKEKRETATLKCYPIPRHDTVYWYQQGPGQDPQFLISFYEKMQSDKGSIPDRFSAQQFSDYHSELNMSSLELGDSALYFCASSLLQETQYFGPGTRLLVL.

CDR3 residues: CASSLAGTGRSSYEQYF. The CDR3 nucleotides are TGTGCCAGCAGCTTAGCGGGGACAGGACGTAGCTCCTACGAGCAGTACTTC. The chain joins TRBV7-8 to TRBJ2-7, with 8 bases fitting TRBD1. There are 17 residues in the CDR3. Losses at the gene ends were 0 bases for V and 0 bases for J; bases not matched to a gene: 7. Germline CDR1 and CDR2: SGHVS and FQNEAQ.